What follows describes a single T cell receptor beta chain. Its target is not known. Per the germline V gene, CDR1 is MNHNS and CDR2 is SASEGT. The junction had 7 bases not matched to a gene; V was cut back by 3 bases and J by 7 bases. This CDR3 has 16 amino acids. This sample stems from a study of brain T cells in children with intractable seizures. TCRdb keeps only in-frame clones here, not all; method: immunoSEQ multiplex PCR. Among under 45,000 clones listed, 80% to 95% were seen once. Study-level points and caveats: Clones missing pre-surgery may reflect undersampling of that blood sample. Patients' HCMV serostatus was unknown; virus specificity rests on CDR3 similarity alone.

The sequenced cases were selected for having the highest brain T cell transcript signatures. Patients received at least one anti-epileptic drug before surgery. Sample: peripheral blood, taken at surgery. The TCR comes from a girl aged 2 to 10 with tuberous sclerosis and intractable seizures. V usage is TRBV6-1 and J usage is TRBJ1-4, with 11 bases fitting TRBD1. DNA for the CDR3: TGTGCCAGCAGTGAGGACAGGGGGCGGTTCGGTGAAAAACTGTTTTTT. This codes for CASSEDRGRFGEKLFF.